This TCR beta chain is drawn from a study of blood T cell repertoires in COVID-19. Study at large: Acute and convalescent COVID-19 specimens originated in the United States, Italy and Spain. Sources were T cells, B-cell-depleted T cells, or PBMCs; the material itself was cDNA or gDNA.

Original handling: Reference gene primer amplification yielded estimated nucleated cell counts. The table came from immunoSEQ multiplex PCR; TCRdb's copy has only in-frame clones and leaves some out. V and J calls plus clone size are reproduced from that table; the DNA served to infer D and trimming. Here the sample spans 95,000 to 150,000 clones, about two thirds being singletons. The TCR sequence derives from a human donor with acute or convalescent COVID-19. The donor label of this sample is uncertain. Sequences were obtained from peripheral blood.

The DNA for the CDR3 is TGTGCCAGCAGTTTGTTCCGGGACTACAATGAGCAGTTCTTC. This sequence encodes CASSLFRDYNEQFF. The chain combines TRBV28 with TRBJ2-1; D possibly corresponds to TRBD2 (5 bases). This CDR3 spans 14 amino acids. Trimming took off 3 bases at V and 3 bases at J, with 9 bases between the two ends. Germline CDR1 is MDHEN and CDR2 is SYDVKM.